Listed below are T cell receptor beta chains from one sample, sequenced in a study of early T cells in non-severe SARS-CoV-2 infection. Using its own MiXCR run on the 5' RACE reads, TCRdb lists one record per CDR3 protein. The table includes under 85,000 distinct CDR3 sequences, 14% detected once. The sequenced sample was whole blood. These receptors all stem from an adult who was a healthcare worker with PCR-confirmed SARS-CoV-2 infection or an uninfected control (not recorded which). Both conserved end residues are part of each CDR3. A D gene is named only where the DNA matches it firmly. Part of the rows lack a size; the others show once, few, many or a class for expanded clones.

TRBD2	TRBV20-1	TRBJ2-7	NA	TGCAGTGCCAGAACTAGCGGAAGCTCCTACGAGCAGTACTTC	CSARTSGSSYEQYF
NA	TRBV10-1	TRBJ2-7	many	TGCGCCAGCACAGAGACACCGTCGGGGGAGCAGTACTTC	CASTETPSGEQYF
NA	TRBV7-3	TRBJ2-1	many	TGTGCCAGCAGCCCAAGTCACAGGAATGAGCAGTTCTTC	CASSPSHRNEQFF
NA	TRBV28	TRBJ1-1	few	TGTGCCAGCAATGGGGGGACGACTGAAGCTTTCTTT	CASNGGTTEAFF
NA	TRBV3-1	TRBJ1-6	NA	TGTGCCAGCAGCCAGGGGGCTTTGAATTCACCCCTCCACTTT	CASSQGALNSPLHF
TRBD1	TRBV6-6	TRBJ1-1	few	TGTGCCAGCAGCCACCGGACAGGGGGCCCCCCTGAAGCTTTCTTT	CASSHRTGGPPEAFF
NA	TRBV7-8	TRBJ2-7	few	TGTGCCAGCAGCGCCCGGACGGAACTATCCTACGAGCAGTACTTC	CASSARTELSYEQYF
NA	TRBV2	TRBJ2-2	NA	TGTGCCAGCAGTGTTCTCGCGGGGAACACCGGGGAGCTGTTTTTT	CASSVLAGNTGELFF
NA	TRBV27	TRBJ2-5	many	TGTGCCAGCAGTTTACCAGGGGCCAAGACCCAGTACTTC	CASSLPGAKTQYF
NA	TRBV6-6	TRBJ1-2	many	TGTGCCAGCAGTTACGGGACACAGTATGGCTACACCTTC	CASSYGTQYGYTF
NA	TRBV28	TRBJ2-3	NA	TGTGCCAGCAGTTTCAATCCGGGACGCACAGATACGCAGTATTTT	CASSFNPGRTDTQYF
TRBD1	TRBV28	TRBJ1-5	few	TGTGCCAGCAGTCCCGACCCGAGACAGGGGACGGGAAGTCAGCCCCAGCATTTT	CASSPDPRQGTGSQPQHF
TRBD2	TRBV6-6	TRBJ2-5	NA	TGTGCCAGCAGTTATCGAAGCGGGGGGGCACTGGACCAGTACTTC	CASSYRSGGALDQYF
NA	TRBV28	TRBJ2-2	NA	TGTGCCAGCCCCGGACAGAACACCGGGGAGCTGTTTTTT	CASPGQNTGELFF
NA	TRBV29-1	TRBJ2-5	NA	TGCAGCGTGAAATCCCTAGCGCCCGGGTTAGAGACCCAGTACTTC	CSVKSLAPGLETQYF
TRBD1	TRBV7-9	TRBJ2-7	NA	TGTGCCAGCAGCTGGCCCCGGGACAGGTCCTACGAGGTGCAGTACTTC	CASSWPRDRSYEVQYF
TRBD1	TRBV6-2/TRBV6-3	TRBJ2-7	many	TGTGCCAGCAGTTCGGGACAGGTTACCTACGAGCAGTACTTC	CASSSGQVTYEQYF
NA	TRBV4-3	TRBJ2-2	many	TGCGCCAGCAGCCAAGAGGATAGATACAGTAACACCGGGGAGCTGTTTTTT	CASSQEDRYSNTGELFF
NA	TRBV11-2	TRBJ2-1	NA	TGTGCCAGCAGCTTAGACAGGGTCGATGAGCAGTTCTTC	CASSLDRVDEQFF
NA	TRBV10-3	TRBJ2-7	few	TGTGCCATCAGTGGATTGGCGGGGATGGGGGAGCAGTACTTC	CAISGLAGMGEQYF
TRBD1	TRBV7-9	TRBJ1-6	few	TGTGCCAGCAGCCCGCGACAGGGCCATAATTCACCCCTCCACTTT	CASSPRQGHNSPLHF
NA	TRBV12-3/TRBV12-4	TRBJ1-6	NA	TGTGCCAGCAGTTTAACGTCGGTCAATTCACCCCTCCACTTT	CASSLTSVNSPLHF
NA	TRBV6-6	TRBJ1-5	NA	TGTGCCAGCAGACCCTCAGGGACCGTCAATCAGCCCCAGCATTTT	CASRPSGTVNQPQHF
TRBD2	TRBV11-2	TRBJ2-3	few	TGTGCCAGCAGCAAGGGACTAGCGGGGAGCACAGATACGCAGTATTTT	CASSKGLAGSTDTQYF
TRBD2	TRBV20-1	TRBJ2-3	few	TGCAGTGCTAGTGAACTAGCGGGGAGGGCAGATACGCAGTATTTT	CSASELAGRADTQYF
NA	TRBV5-4	TRBJ1-2	few	TGTGCCAGCAGCTTCACGGGTAACTATGGCTACACCTTC	CASSFTGNYGYTF
NA	TRBV28	TRBJ1-5	few	TGTGCCAGCGGACTCCCGGGGGGTAGGAATCAGCCCCAGCATTTT	CASGLPGGRNQPQHF
NA	TRBV12-3/TRBV12-4	TRBJ1-1	NA	TGTGCCAGCGGCTCCCCACGGAAGAACACTGAAGCTTTCTTT	CASGSPRKNTEAFF
NA	TRBV7-2	TRBJ2-5	NA	TGTGCCAGCAGCAAAAAAGAGACCCAGTACTTC	CASSKKETQYF
NA	TRBV21-1	TRBJ2-7	few	TGTGCCAGCAGCTCGAACGGAAAAATATTCCCCTACGAGCAGTACTTC	CASSSNGKIFPYEQYF
TRBD1	TRBV5-1	TRBJ2-3	NA	TGCGCCAGCAGCTTGCCCACGACAGGGGGCGCAGATACGCAGTATTTT	CASSLPTTGGADTQYF
NA	TRBV28	TRBJ1-2	few	TGTGCCAGCAGTTTAGGGGTACAGGAAATCGGCTACACCTTC	CASSLGVQEIGYTF
NA	TRBV4-1	TRBJ1-2	NA	TGCGCCAGCAGCCCAACAGGGAACGGCTACACCTTC	CASSPTGNGYTF
NA	TRBV5-6	TRBJ2-3	NA	TGTGCCAGCAGCTGGACGACGCTCTCTAGCACAGATACGCAGTATTTT	CASSWTTLSSTDTQYF
TRBD1	TRBV6-2/TRBV6-3	TRBJ2-1	few	TGTGCCAGCAGTCGAGACAGGGAGATTGTATTTGAGCAGTTCTTC	CASSRDREIVFEQFF
TRBD2	TRBV12-3/TRBV12-4	TRBJ2-3	NA	TGTGCCAGCAGCCTGAGCGGGGCTAGCACAGATACGCAGTATTTT	CASSLSGASTDTQYF
NA	TRBV6-6	TRBJ2-3	NA	TGTGCCAGCGAGGGGGGAACAGATACGCAGTATTTT	CASEGGTDTQYF
NA	TRBV7-2	TRBJ2-1	many	TGTGCCAGCGGACGGACAACGGGGATGCGTGAGCAGTTCTTC	CASGRTTGMREQFF
NA	TRBV6-5	TRBJ1-5	few	TGTGCCAGCAGTTACTCGAAGTACGGGGACCAGCCCCAGCATTTT	CASSYSKYGDQPQHF
TRBD2	TRBV7-2	TRBJ2-3	few	TGTGCCAGCAACCGACTAGCGGGGGGTTACTCTAGCACAGATACGCAGTATTTT	CASNRLAGGYSSTDTQYF
TRBD2	TRBV7-3	TRBJ2-5	many	TGTGCCAGCAGCTTAATGGGGCGGGGGGCCCCACAAGAGACCCAGTACTTC	CASSLMGRGAPQETQYF
TRBD1	TRBV7-2	TRBJ2-7	many	TGTGCCAGCAGCTCCTCTACAGGGGGTGAAGAGCAGTACTTC	CASSSSTGGEEQYF
NA	TRBV7-8	TRBJ2-1	medium-sized	TGTGCCAGCAGCCACAATGAGCAGTTCTTC	CASSHNEQFF